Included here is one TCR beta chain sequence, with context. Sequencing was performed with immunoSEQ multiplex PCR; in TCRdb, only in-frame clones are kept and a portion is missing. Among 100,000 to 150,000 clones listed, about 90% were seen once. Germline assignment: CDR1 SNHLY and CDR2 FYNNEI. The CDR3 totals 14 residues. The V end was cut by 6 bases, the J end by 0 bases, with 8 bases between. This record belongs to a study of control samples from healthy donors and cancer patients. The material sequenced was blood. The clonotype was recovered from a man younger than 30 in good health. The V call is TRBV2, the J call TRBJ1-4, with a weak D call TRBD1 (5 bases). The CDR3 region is CASRGTATNEKLFF. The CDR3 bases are TGTGCCAGCAGAGGGACGGCAACTAATGAAAAACTGTTTTTT.